A single count supports the clone carrying this TCR beta chain. Produced via immunoSEQ multiplex PCR; TCRdb's table is partial and in-frame only. In the table there are tens of thousands of clones, about 85% of which are singletons. The CDR3 covers 14 residues. The V gene's germline CDR1 is LNHDA and CDR2 SQIVND (reference sequence). Trimming cost V 6 bases and J 2 bases, with 13 bases left between them. These data are taken from a study of control samples from healthy donors and cancer patients. This chain links TRBV19 with TRBJ1-1, with TRBD1 as a possible D gene (6 bases). Input material: blood. This sequence was found in a woman in her 70s in good health. CDR3 DNA: TGTGCCAGTAGAGCCCCGGGACAAAACACTGAAGCTTTCTTT. Protein product: CASRAPGQNTEAFF.